The text below deals with one T cell receptor beta chain. Its antigen remains unidentified. The data were obtained in a study of CD8+CD57+ T cells in acquired aplastic anemia. Profiling of TCR beta VDJ combinations and CDR3 sequences used genomic DNA as template. TCRdb re-derived calls from the reads in MiXCR, one entry per CDR3 protein. The table shows around 150,000 distinct CDR3 sequences, with over 55% occurring only once. Patients chosen for sequencing had CD8+CD57+ cells that had expanded, as shown by flow cytometry. Trimming stripped 0 bases from V and 6 bases from J, with 20 bases between. Per germline, CDR1 ENHRY and CDR2 SYGVKD. The CDR3 length is 18 residues. Study findings and constraints: There were twenty-nine CD8+ CDR3 sequences that occurred in both patients and controls.

This chain links TRBV10-3 with TRBJ2-2; a weak D match, TRBD1 (6 bases). Material: sorted CD4+, CD8+, or CD8+CD57+ T cells (not recorded which) from PBMCs. This TCR was recovered from a human donor with aplastic anemia. The CDR3 spells CAISESRGTDTEAGELFF. CDR3 coding DNA: TGTGCCATCAGTGAGTCTAGGGGGACGGACACTGAAGCCGGGGAGCTGTTTTTT.